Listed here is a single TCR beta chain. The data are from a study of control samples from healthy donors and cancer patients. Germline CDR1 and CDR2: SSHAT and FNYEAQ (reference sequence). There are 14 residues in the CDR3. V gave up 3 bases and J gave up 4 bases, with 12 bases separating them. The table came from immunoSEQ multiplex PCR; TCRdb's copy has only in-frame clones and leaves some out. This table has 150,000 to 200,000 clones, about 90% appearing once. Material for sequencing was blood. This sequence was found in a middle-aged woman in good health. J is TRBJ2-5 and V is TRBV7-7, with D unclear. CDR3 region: CASSFYPDAETQYF. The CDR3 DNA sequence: TGTGCCAGCAGCTTCTACCCGGACGCAGAGACCCAGTACTTC. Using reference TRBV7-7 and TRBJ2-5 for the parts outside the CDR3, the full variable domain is GAGVSQSPRYKVTKRGQDVTLRCDPISSHATLYWYQQALGQGPEFLTYFNYEAQPDKSGLPSDRFSAERPEGSISTLTIQRTEQRDSAMYRCASSFYPDAETQYFGPGTRLLVL.